The subject of this entry is one TCR beta chain. Sequenced by immunoSEQ multiplex PCR; TCRdb stores in-frame clones only, minus some. This table has about 460,000 clones, roughly nine tenths appearing once. Treatment noted: over 15 received Ad26.COV2.S at low or high dose, single or two shots; five or six received placebo; per-sample allocation not given. At day 63 after the first vaccine or placebo injection, samples were drawn. The CDR3 has 13 residues. Germline V gene lookup returns CDR1 SEHNR and CDR2 FQNEAQ (reference sequence). The V end was cut by 1 base, the J end by 8 bases, with 9 bases between. This specimen comes from a study of Ad26.COV2.S vaccination and SARS-CoV-2 variants. Study context: Intramuscularly, Ad26.COV2.S was given either once or twice, 56 days apart.

The sample was peripheral blood, taken in a trial of Ad26.COV2.S vaccine versus placebo. The rearrangement links TRBV7-9 to TRBJ1-3; TRBD1 might be the D (5 bases). The clonotype originates from a person aged 18-65 years who received the Ad26.COV2.S COVID-19 vaccine or a placebo. The CDR3 sequence is CASSLVGTDTIYF. CDR3 coding DNA: TGTGCCAGCAGCTTAGTGGGGACGGACACCATATATTTT.